This is a list of T cell receptor beta chains from one sample in a study of untreated major depressive disorder. Sequencing was performed with immunoSEQ multiplex PCR; in TCRdb, only in-frame clones are kept and a portion is missing. Of 10,000 to 15,000 clones in the sample, over 90% were seen once. The sequencing input was CD4+ T cells from PBMCs. The receptors here all came from a man under 40 with major depressive disorder. The CDR3 runs from the conserved cysteine through the conserved F or W. Each record gives: J gene, V gene, D gene, clone size, CDR3 DNA, CDR3 protein. The D gene is left open where the match is weak. Clone sizes are given selectively: once, few, many, or a class where the clone is expanded.

J: TRBJ2-3
V: TRBV4-2
D: TRBD2
size: -
DNA: TGTGCCAGCAGCCAAGAGGCGGGGGGGAGGTCAGATACGCAGTATTTT
CDR3: CASSQEAGGRSDTQYF

J: TRBJ2-1
V: TRBV14
D: -
size: -
DNA: TGTGCCAGCAGCCCCCAAAGGGGTCGTTTCCGCAATGAGCAGTTCTTC
CDR3: CASSPQRGRFRNEQFF

J: TRBJ2-5
V: TRBV19
D: -
size: -
DNA: TGTGCCAGTAGTATAGGCGTATACCAAGAGACCCAGTACTTC
CDR3: CASSIGVYQETQYF

J: TRBJ1-5
V: TRBV19
D: -
size: -
DNA: TGTGCCAGTAGTATAGCAGGGGCGCTCTATAGCAATCAGCCCCAGCATTTT
CDR3: CASSIAGALYSNQPQHF

J: TRBJ1-2
V: TRBV5-1
D: -
size: -
DNA: TGCGCCAGCAGCTTGGATTCCGACAGGCTAAAGGGCTACACCTTC
CDR3: CASSLDSDRLKGYTF

J: TRBJ2-1
V: TRBV4-2
D: TRBD2
size: -
DNA: TGTGCCAGCAGCCAAGATCAAGGGACTAGCGGATCCAATGAGCAGTTCTTC
CDR3: CASSQDQGTSGSNEQFF

J: TRBJ2-3
V: TRBV18
D: TRBD2
size: -
DNA: TGTGCCAGCCTACCACTAGCGGGGCGCACAGATACGCAGTATTTT
CDR3: CASLPLAGRTDTQYF

J: TRBJ2-5
V: TRBV6-1
D: TRBD1
size: once
DNA: TGTGCCAGCACGACAGGGGGCGAGACCCAGTACTTC
CDR3: CASTTGGETQYF

J: TRBJ2-7
V: TRBV5-1
D: -
size: -
DNA: TGCGCCAGCAGCTTGGCCGGGGCTTCGAACGAGCAGTACTTC
CDR3: CASSLAGASNEQYF

J: TRBJ1-1
V: TRBV6-5
D: -
size: -
DNA: TGTGCCAGCAGTTGGGAAGAAGACACTGAAGCTTTCTTT
CDR3: CASSWEEDTEAFF

J: TRBJ1-1
V: TRBV4-1
D: -
size: -
DNA: TGCGCCAGCAGCCAGGTACTTCGGACCAACACTGAAGCTTTCTTT
CDR3: CASSQVLRTNTEAFF

J: TRBJ2-5
V: TRBV5-1
D: -
size: -
DNA: TGCGCCAGCAGCCTGCCCGGGGGAGCGAGAGAGACCCAGTACTTC
CDR3: CASSLPGGARETQYF

J: TRBJ1-6
V: TRBV7-2
D: -
size: -
DNA: TGTGCCAGCAGCTTAGTGGCTGGACTGGGGTATTCACCCCTCCACTTT
CDR3: CASSLVAGLGYSPLHF

J: TRBJ1-4
V: TRBV28
D: -
size: -
DNA: TGTGCCAGCAGTTTATCTGGGGTAACTAATGAAAAACTGTTTTTT
CDR3: CASSLSGVTNEKLFF

J: TRBJ1-2
V: TRBV5-4
D: TRBD1
size: -
DNA: TGTGCCAGCAGCACGCCGGGACAGGGATTCTATGGCTACACCTTC
CDR3: CASSTPGQGFYGYTF

J: TRBJ1-3
V: TRBV29-1
D: TRBD1
size: -
DNA: TGCAGCGCTCGGGACAGATTATCTGGAAACACCATATATTTT
CDR3: CSARDRLSGNTIYF

J: TRBJ1-6
V: TRBV6-5
D: -
size: -
DNA: TGTGCCAGCAGCCCCGGGAATTCACCCCTCCACTTT
CDR3: CASSPGNSPLHF

J: TRBJ2-1
V: TRBV5-1
D: TRBD1
size: -
DNA: TGCGCCAGCAGCCACGACAGGGCCCCGAGTTTCTTC
CDR3: CASSHDRAPSFF

J: TRBJ2-1
V: TRBV5-1
D: -
size: -
DNA: TGCGCCAGCAGCCCCTCGGGGGCGCTTCAAAATGAGCAGTTCTTC
CDR3: CASSPSGALQNEQFF

J: TRBJ2-7
V: TRBV6-1
D: TRBD1
size: -
DNA: TGTGCCAGCCGCCCGCCGGGACAGGGGAGGTACGAGCAGTACTTC
CDR3: CASRPPGQGRYEQYF

J: TRBJ1-2
V: TRBV4-2
D: -
size: -
DNA: TGTGCCAGCAGCCAAGTTGGCAGCGAGGTGTGGGGCTACACCTTC
CDR3: CASSQVGSEVWGYTF

J: TRBJ1-4
V: TRBV6-5
D: -
size: -
DNA: TGTGCCAGCAGACGCCCGGGGCCCGGCGAAAAACTGTTTTTT
CDR3: CASRRPGPGEKLFF

J: TRBJ1-6
V: TRBV9
D: -
size: -
DNA: TGTGCCAGCAGCGTGGACTTCCAAAATTCACCCCTCCACTTT
CDR3: CASSVDFQNSPLHF

J: TRBJ1-1
V: TRBV4-1
D: -
size: -
DNA: TGCGCCAGCAGCCAAGGGCAAGCGCTCCAAGCTTTCTTT
CDR3: CASSQGQALQAFF

J: TRBJ1-6
V: TRBV6-6
D: TRBD1
size: -
DNA: TGTGCCAGCAGTTACTGGCAGGGGGAGAAATCACCCCTCCACTTT
CDR3: CASSYWQGEKSPLHF

J: TRBJ2-7
V: TRBV7-3
D: -
size: -
DNA: TGTGCCAGCAGCCAAGGGGACGGCTACGAGCAGTACTTC
CDR3: CASSQGDGYEQYF

J: TRBJ2-1
V: TRBV7-9
D: TRBD2
size: -
DNA: TGTGCCAGCAGCCCGGGGGGGAATGAGCAGTTCTTC
CDR3: CASSPGGNEQFF

J: TRBJ2-3
V: TRBV19
D: -
size: -
DNA: TGTGCCAGTAGTATAACCCAAGCGGCAGGAGAACAGTATTTT
CDR3: CASSITQAAGEQYF

J: TRBJ2-3
V: TRBV5-1
D: -
size: -
DNA: TGCGCCAGCAACCCAACGGGAACTAGCACAGATACGCAGTATTTT
CDR3: CASNPTGTSTDTQYF

J: TRBJ2-4
V: TRBV6-6
D: TRBD1
size: once
DNA: TGTGCCAGCAGCCCCGGGACAGGGAATCCCAAAAACATTCAGTACTTC
CDR3: CASSPGTGNPKNIQYF

J: TRBJ2-7
V: TRBV28
D: -
size: -
DNA: TGTGCCAGCAGTCCGATGACAGGTCGCTACGAGCAGTACTTC
CDR3: CASSPMTGRYEQYF

J: TRBJ2-7
V: TRBV6-5
D: -
size: -
DNA: TGTGCCAGCAGTTTACTCTCCCCAACTCTAGGTCACGAGCAGTACTTC
CDR3: CASSLLSPTLGHEQYF

J: TRBJ2-3
V: TRBV30
D: -
size: -
DNA: TGTGCCTGGAGCGGACAAACAGATACGCAGTATTTT
CDR3: CAWSGQTDTQYF

J: TRBJ2-5
V: TRBV6-5
D: -
size: once
DNA: TGTGCCAGCAGTTACGGTTCGGGGACCCAGTACTTC
CDR3: CASSYGSGTQYF

J: TRBJ1-4
V: TRBV9
D: TRBD1
size: -
DNA: TGTGCCAGCAGCGCCACGACAGGGGTGACCGAAAAACTGTTTTTT
CDR3: CASSATTGVTEKLFF

J: TRBJ1-2
V: TRBV6-5
D: TRBD1
size: -
DNA: TGTGCCAGCAGGACAGGGGCGGCTGGCTACACCTTC
CDR3: CASRTGAAGYTF

J: TRBJ1-2
V: TRBV15
D: -
size: -
DNA: TGTGCCGTAGGGACCCGCGGCTACACCTTC
CDR3: CAVGTRGYTF

J: TRBJ2-7
V: TRBV6-1
D: TRBD1
size: -
DNA: TGTGCCAGTTTTTCCGGGACAGGGTCCGAGCAGTACTTC
CDR3: CASFSGTGSEQYF

J: TRBJ2-3
V: TRBV2
D: -
size: -
DNA: TGTGCCAGCAGCCGGGACTGGGGCACAGATACGCAGTATTTT
CDR3: CASSRDWGTDTQYF

J: TRBJ2-1
V: TRBV2
D: TRBD2
size: few
DNA: TGTGCCAGCAGTTGGACTAGTCGGAGTGAGCAGTTCTTC
CDR3: CASSWTSRSEQFF

J: TRBJ2-3
V: TRBV27
D: -
size: once
DNA: TGTGCCAGCAGTTCTAGATGGGGCACAGATACGCAGTATTTT
CDR3: CASSSRWGTDTQYF

J: TRBJ2-1
V: TRBV6-6
D: -
size: -
DNA: TGTGCCAGCAGTTACTATCGCGGGACGCAGTTCTTC
CDR3: CASSYYRGTQFF

J: TRBJ2-1
V: TRBV11-3
D: -
size: -
DNA: TGTGCCAGCAGATCCGATACCGGGACGCCGCCGTTCTTC
CDR3: CASRSDTGTPPFF

J: TRBJ1-2
V: TRBV4-1
D: TRBD1
size: -
DNA: TGCGCCAGCAGCTATGACAGGGATGACTACTATGGCTACACCTTC
CDR3: CASSYDRDDYYGYTF

J: TRBJ1-5
V: TRBV5-6
D: -
size: -
DNA: TGTGCCAGCAGCTTTGCCGGATTCAATCAGCCCCAGCATTTT
CDR3: CASSFAGFNQPQHF

J: TRBJ2-6
V: TRBV4-1
D: -
size: -
DNA: TGCGCCAGCAGCCAAGTGACGGGGGTCATCTCTGGGGCCAACGTCCTGACTTTC
CDR3: CASSQVTGVISGANVLTF